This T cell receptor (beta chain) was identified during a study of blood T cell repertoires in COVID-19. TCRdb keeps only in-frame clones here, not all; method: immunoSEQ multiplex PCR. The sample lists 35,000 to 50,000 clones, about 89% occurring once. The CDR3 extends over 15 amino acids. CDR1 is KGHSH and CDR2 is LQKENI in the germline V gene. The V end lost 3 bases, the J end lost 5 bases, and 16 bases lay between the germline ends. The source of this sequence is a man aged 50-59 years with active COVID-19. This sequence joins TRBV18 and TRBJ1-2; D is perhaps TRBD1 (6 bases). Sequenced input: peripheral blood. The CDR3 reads CASSPGTGINYGYTF. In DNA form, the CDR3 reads TGTGCCAGCTCACCCGGAACAGGGATTAATTATGGCTACACCTTC. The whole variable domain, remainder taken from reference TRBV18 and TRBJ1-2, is NAGVMQNPRHLVRRRGQEARLRCSPMKGHSHVYWYRQLPEEGLKFMVYLQKENIIDESGMPKERFSAEFPKEGPSILRIQQVVRGDSAAYFCASSPGTGINYGYTFGSGTRLTVV.